This T cell receptor (beta chain) derives from a study of tumor-infiltrating lymphocytes in primary liver carcinoma. This clonotype appeared once. A primer matching the constant region was used to make TCR beta cDNA from around 460 ng of total RNA. Sequencing libraries for TCR beta derived from three nested multiplex PCR rounds that used slightly modified ARM-PCR. TCRdb called the multiplex PCR reads again in MiXCR, with one record for every CDR3 protein. Among 300,000 to 350,000 distinct CDR3 sequences, about 50% were seen once, and the ten largest hold around 15%. It was unsorted whole blood that yielded blood RNA, and germline DNA was also extracted. Sequencing used peripheral blood. This clonotype originated in a woman aged 25 to 39 with primary liver carcinoma and hepatitis B virus infection.

For the CDR3, the DNA is TGTGCCAGTGCTACTCGCTATAACTATGGCTACACCTTC. Amino acid sequence: CASATRYNYGYTF. This rearrangement joins TRBV11-2 to TRBJ1-2; D remains ambiguous. V gave up 9 bases and J gave up 1 base, with 12 bases separating them. The CDR3 is 13 residues long. From germline, CDR1 is SGHAT and CDR2 FQNNGV.